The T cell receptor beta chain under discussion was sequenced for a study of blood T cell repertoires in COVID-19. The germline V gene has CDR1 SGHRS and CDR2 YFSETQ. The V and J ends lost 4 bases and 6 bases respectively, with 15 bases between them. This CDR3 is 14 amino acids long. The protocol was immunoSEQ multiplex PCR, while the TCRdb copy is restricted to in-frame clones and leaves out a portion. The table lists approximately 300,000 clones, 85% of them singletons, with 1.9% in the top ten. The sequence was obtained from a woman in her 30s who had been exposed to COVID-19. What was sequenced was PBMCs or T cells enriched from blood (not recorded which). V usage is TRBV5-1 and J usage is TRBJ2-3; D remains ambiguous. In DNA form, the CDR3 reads TGCGCCAGCAGCCCAGTCCGGAGTACGGATACGCAGTATTTT. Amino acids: CASSPVRSTDTQYF.